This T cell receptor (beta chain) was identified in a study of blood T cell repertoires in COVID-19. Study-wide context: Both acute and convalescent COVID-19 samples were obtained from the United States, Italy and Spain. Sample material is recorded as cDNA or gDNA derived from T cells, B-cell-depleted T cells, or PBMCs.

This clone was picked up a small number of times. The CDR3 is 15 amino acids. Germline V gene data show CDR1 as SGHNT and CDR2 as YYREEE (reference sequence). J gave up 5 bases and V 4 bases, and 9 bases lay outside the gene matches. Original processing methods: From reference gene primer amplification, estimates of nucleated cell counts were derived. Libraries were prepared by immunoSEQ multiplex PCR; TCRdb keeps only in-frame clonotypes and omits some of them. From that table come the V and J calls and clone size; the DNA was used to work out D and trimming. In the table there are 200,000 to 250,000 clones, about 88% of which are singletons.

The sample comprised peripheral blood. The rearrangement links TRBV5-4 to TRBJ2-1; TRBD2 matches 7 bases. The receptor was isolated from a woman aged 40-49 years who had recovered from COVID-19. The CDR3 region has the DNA TGTGCCAGCAGCCCATGGGGACTACCGAACAATGAGCAGTTCTTC. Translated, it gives CASSPWGLPNNEQFF.